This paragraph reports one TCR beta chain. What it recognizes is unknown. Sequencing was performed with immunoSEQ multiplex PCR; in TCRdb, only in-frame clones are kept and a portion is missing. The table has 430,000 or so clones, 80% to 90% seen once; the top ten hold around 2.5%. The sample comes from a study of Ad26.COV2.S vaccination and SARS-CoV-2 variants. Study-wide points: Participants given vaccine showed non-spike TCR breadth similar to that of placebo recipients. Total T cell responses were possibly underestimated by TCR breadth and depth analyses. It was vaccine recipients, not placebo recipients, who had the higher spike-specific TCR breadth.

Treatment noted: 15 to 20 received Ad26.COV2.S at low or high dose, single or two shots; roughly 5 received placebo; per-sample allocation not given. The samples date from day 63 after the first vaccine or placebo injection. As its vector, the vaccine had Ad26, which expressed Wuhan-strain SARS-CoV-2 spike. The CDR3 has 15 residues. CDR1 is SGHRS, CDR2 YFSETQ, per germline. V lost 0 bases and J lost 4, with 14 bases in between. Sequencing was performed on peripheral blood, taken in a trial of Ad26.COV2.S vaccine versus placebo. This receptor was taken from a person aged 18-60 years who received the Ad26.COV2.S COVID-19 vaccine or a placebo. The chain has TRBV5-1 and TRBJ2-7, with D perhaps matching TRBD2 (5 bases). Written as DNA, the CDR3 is TGCGCCAGCAGCTTGGGAAGGGTTAGCGAGTACGAGCAGTACTTC. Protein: CASSLGRVSEYEQYF. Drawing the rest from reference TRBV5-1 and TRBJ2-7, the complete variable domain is KAGVTQTPRYLIKTRGQQVTLSCSPISGHRSVSWYQQTPGQGLQFLFEYFSETQRNKGNFPGRFSGRQFSNSRSEMNVSTLELGDSALYLCASSLGRVSEYEQYFGPGTRLTVT.